This entry lists 28 T cell receptor beta chains sequenced from one sample in a study of breast tumors, draining lymph nodes, adjacent tissues (dated by TCRdb to the mid-2010s). The lymph node samples were taken from the axillary draining lymph nodes of breast cancer patients. The library was made by multiplex PCR. The reads were generated on an Illumina HiSeq 2000. TCRdb handled the public reads itself, with Q25 trimming in fastp and clone calling in MiXCR, and kept productive beta chains. Rows with one shared CDR3 protein collapse into an entry with the most common genes and DNA. Here the sample has about 230,000 distinct CDR3 sequences; about a third occur a single time. The top ten hold over 1.1% of the sample. The sequencing sample was made of axillary lymph node tissue. The receptors here all came from a female donor with breast cancer. Some clones in this sample may be carry-over from other donors' samples.

This clonotype was seen at least ten times. CDR3 bases: TGTGCCAGCAGTGGACAGGGGTCAGGCCCCTACGAGCAGTACTTC. It codes for CASSGQGSGPYEQYF. The V call is TRBV28, the J call TRBJ2-7; 9 nucleotides agree with TRBD1. V trimming: 5 bases; J trimming: 2 bases; junction bases outside the gene matches: 7. This CDR3 contains 15 residues. Germline V gene data show CDR1 as MDHEN and CDR2 as SYDVKM. Combining the CDR3 with reference TRBV28 and TRBJ2-7 gives the whole variable domain DVKVTQSSRYLVKRTGEKVFLECVQDMDHENMFWYRQDPGLGLRLIYFSYDVKMKEKGDIPEGYSVSREKKERFSLILESASTNQTSMYLCASSGQGSGPYEQYFGPGTRLTVT.

This clonotype came up many times. The chain uses TRBV2 and TRBJ2-5, with D possibly TRBD1 on 5 matching bases. This CDR3 region has 15 residues. V was trimmed by 2 bases and J by 5 bases, leaving 15 bases between them. Germline V lookup: CDR1 SNHLY, CDR2 FYNNEI. The CDR3 protein is CASSEIKGQMETQYF. CDR3 nucleotide sequence: TGTGCCAGCAGTGAAATCAAGGGGCAGATGGAGACCCAGTACTTC.

In this sample, this clonotype turned up many times. At one end, the junction sequence differs from germline, possibly due to a read error. V gene TRBV3-1 combines with J gene TRBJ1-5; D is unresolved. This CDR3 has 14 amino acids. Per the germline V gene, CDR1 is LGHDT and CDR2 is YNNKEL (reference sequence). CDR3 coding DNA: TGCGCCAGCAGCCAAGGCCGTGGCAATCAGCCCCAGCATTTT. The encoded protein is CASSQGRGNQPQHF.

The rearrangement uses TRBV25-1 and TRBJ2-3; D might be TRBD2 (6 bases). The CDR3 spans 15 residues. Trimming took 6 bases from V and 11 from J, leaving 24 bases between them. Germline lookup yields CDR1 MGHDK and CDR2 SYGVNS. The CDR3 sequence is CASRAGLTNYNEQYF. For the CDR3, the DNA is TGTGCCAGCAGGGCCGGACTAACTAACTACAATGAGCAGTATTTT. Looking up the rest from reference TRBV25-1 and TRBJ2-3 gives the full variable domain: EADIYQTPRYLVIGTGKKITLECSQTMGHDKMYWYQQDPGMELHLIHYSYGVNSTEKGDLSSESTVSRIRTEHFPLTLESARPSHTSQYLCASRAGLTNYNEQYFGPGTRLTVL.

This clonotype was observed a single time. A clone one base away is much larger, so this may be a read error. The chain combines TRBV3-1 with TRBJ2-5; 7 nucleotides agree with TRBD2. The germline V gene has CDR1 LGHDT and CDR2 YNNKEL (reference sequence). The CDR3 contains 17 residues. The CDR3 region is CASSQDPWGSGQGTQYF. The CDR3, as DNA: TGTGCCAGCAGCCAAGATCCGTGGGGTAGCGGGCAAGGGACCCAGTACTTC.

As to this clonotype: The junction does not match germline at one end; this may be a read error. The rearrangement uses TRBV20-1 and TRBJ2-2, with 10 positions matching TRBD2. Germline V gene data show CDR1 as DFQATT and CDR2 as SNEGSKA (reference sequence). This CDR3 comprises 14 residues. The DNA for the CDR3 is TGCAGTGCTCGAACTAGCGGGAACACCGCGGAGCTGTTTTTT. Translation: CSARTSGNTAELFF.

This clonotype is a singleton in its sample. This chain uses TRBV5-1 with TRBJ2-5; the match to TRBD2 covers 8 bases. This CDR3 contains 15 residues. After removal of 3 bases from V and 1 base from J, the junction contained 5 bases not matched to a gene. CDR1 and CDR2 (germline): SGHRS, YFSETQ. The CDR3 nucleotides read TGCGCCAGCAGCTCTCTAGCGGGTCCCCAAGAGACCCAGTACTTC. Its translation: CASSSLAGPQETQYF.

The chain has TRBV6-5 and TRBJ2-3, with D perhaps TRBD1 or TRBD2 (5 bases each). The CDR3 has 12 residues. The germline V gene encodes CDR1 MNHEY and CDR2 SVGAGI. Trimming took off 6 bases at V and 6 bases at J, with 10 bases between the two ends. The CDR3 sequence is CASRPEGDTQYF. In DNA, the CDR3 is TGTGCCAGCAGGCCCGAGGGGGATACGCAGTATTTT.

This clonotype was recorded many times. The chain uses TRBV12-3 or TRBV12-4 and TRBJ2-2; D gene uncertain. The CDR3 runs to 15 residues. V was shortened by 5 bases and J by 4 bases, with 14 bases between the two germline ends. CDR3 DNA: TGTGCCAGCAGTCCCATGGGTTGGGGCACCGGGGAGCTGTTTTTT. Translation: CASSPMGWGTGELFF.

This clonotype was counted at least ten times. The chain joins TRBV2 to TRBJ2-5; 10 nucleotides match TRBD2. Germline assignment: CDR1 SNHLY and CDR2 FYNNEI. The CDR3 is 15 amino acids. V shed 6 bases and J 2 bases; nucleotides not matched to a gene: 6. CDR3 in amino acids: CASRKLAGTQETQYF. CDR3 bases: TGTGCCAGCAGAAAACTAGCGGGGACACAAGAGACCCAGTACTTC. Together with reference TRBV2 and TRBJ2-5, the CDR3 gives the full variable domain: EPEVTQTPSHQVTQMGQEVILRCVPISNHLYFYWYRQILGQKVEFLVSFYNNEISEKSEIFDDQFSVERPDGSNFTLKIRSTKLEDSAMYFCASRKLAGTQETQYFGPGTRLLVL.

This clonotype was picked up many times. V usage is TRBV2 and J usage is TRBJ2-7; tentatively, D is TRBD1 (6 bases). Trimming pared 6 bases from V and 6 bases from J, leaving 6 bases between. Per the germline V gene, CDR1 is SNHLY and CDR2 is FYNNEI. This CDR3 is built from 10 residues. CDR3 protein: CASRTGEQYF. For the CDR3, the DNA is TGTGCCAGCAGGACAGGCGAGCAGTACTTC. Based on the CDR3 plus reference TRBV2 and TRBJ2-7, the full variable domain is EPEVTQTPSHQVTQMGQEVILRCVPISNHLYFYWYRQILGQKVEFLVSFYNNEISEKSEIFDDQFSVERPDGSNFTLKIRSTKLEDSAMYFCASRTGEQYFGPGTRLTVT.

The chain links TRBV5-1 to TRBJ2-3, with 11 bases identical to TRBD2. This CDR3 has 14 amino acids. V shed 4 bases, J shed 5 bases, and the junction held 3 bases outside the gene matches. Looked up from germline, CDR1 is SGHRS and CDR2 is YFSETQ. The CDR3 sequence: CASSDSGRVDTQYF. CDR3 bases: TGCGCCAGCAGCGATAGCGGGAGGGTAGATACGCAGTATTTT.

With respect to this clonotype: One junction end disagrees with the germline gene, perhaps due to a read error. This chain uses TRBV25-1 with TRBJ1-2; D unclear. There are 11 residues in the CDR3. Germline V lookup: CDR1 MGHDK, CDR2 SYGVNS. CDR3 amino acids: CASFESRGLPF. Written as DNA, the CDR3 is TGTGCCAGCTTCGAGTCCCGTGGCCTACCCTTC.

This clonotype was recorded at least ten times. The CDR3 region is CASSVGRDSRDTGELFF. The CDR3 DNA reads as TGTGCCAGCAGCGTAGGAAGGGACAGTCGAGACACCGGGGAGCTGTTTTTT. The chain is built from TRBV9 and TRBJ2-2; 7 nucleotides align to TRBD1. The CDR3 is 17 amino acids. Germline V gene data show CDR1 as SGDLS and CDR2 as YYNGEE. The V segment lost 0 bases and the J segment 3 bases; nucleotides outside the gene matches: 8. The full variable domain, its missing parts supplied by reference TRBV9 and TRBJ2-2, is DSGVTQTPKHLITATGQRVTLRCSPRSGDLSVYWYQQSLDQGLQFLIQYYNGEERAKGNILERFSAQQFPDLHSELNLSSLELGDSALYFCASSVGRDSRDTGELFFGEGSRLTVL.

The chain carries TRBV29-1 and TRBJ2-1; D possibly uses TRBD1 or TRBD2 (6 bases each). The CDR3 sequence is 12 residues long. CDR1 and CDR2 from the germline V gene are SQVTM and ANQGSEA. Between the trimmed V and J ends, which lost 8 bases and 7 bases, there was a span of 15 bases. The CDR3 nucleotides are TGCAGCCGGGGGCCCCCAGGAAATGAGCAGTTCTTC. Residues: CSRGPPGNEQFF.

In the case of this clonotype: A read error may be the cause here, since a much bigger clone is one base away. This sequence joins TRBV6-5 and TRBJ2-6; maybe TRBD2 (6 bases). Germline-derived CDR1 and CDR2 are MNHEY and SVGAGI. The CDR3 is 17 residues long. The CDR3 nucleotides are TGTGCCAGCAGTGGAGGATCGCGGGGCGCTGGGGCCGACGTCCTGACTTTC. Translated, it gives CASSGGSRGAGADVLTF.

This clonotype was counted many times. This chain connects TRBV25-1 to TRBJ2-7; a weak D match, TRBD1 (5 bases). The CDR3 covers 14 residues. Per the germline V gene, CDR1 is MGHDK and CDR2 is SYGVNS. With 1 base removed from V and 9 bases from J, the gap between germline ends came to 16 bases. CDR3 sequence: CASSEFLGQGGQYF. The DNA of the CDR3 is TGTGCCAGCAGTGAATTTCTTGGGCAGGGCGGGCAGTACTTC.

With respect to this clonotype: Since a much larger clone is just one base distant, this may be a read error. The chain joins TRBV9 to TRBJ1-5, with D perhaps matching TRBD1 (6 bases). The CDR3 extends over 15 amino acids. CDR1 SGDLS and CDR2 YYNGEE come from the germline V gene. The ends were cut back, 5 bases at V and 7 bases at J, with 19 bases in the middle. DNA of the CDR3: TGTGCCAGCAGTCCCGACGGGGGGCTGAAACAGCCCCAGCATTTT. Translation gives CASSPDGGLKQPQHF.

At least ten counts were recorded for this clonotype. The gene calls are TRBV4-2 and TRBJ2-5; D is uncertain. This CDR3 is 15 amino acids long. The V end was cut by 0 bases, the J end by 2 bases, with 10 bases between. Germline lookup yields CDR1 LGHNA and CDR2 YNFKEQ. The CDR3 spells CASSQDGRKQETQYF. CDR3 nucleotide sequence: TGTGCCAGCAGCCAAGATGGGCGGAAACAAGAGACCCAGTACTTC.

This clonotype has ten or more counts. The gene calls are TRBV19 and TRBJ2-2; perhaps TRBD1 as D (6 bases). The CDR3 runs to 14 residues. The V end lost 5 bases, the J end lost 6 bases, and 13 bases lay between the germline ends. Germline V gene data show CDR1 as LNHDA and CDR2 as SQIVND (reference sequence). CDR3 in amino acids: CASSAQGRAGELFF. In DNA form, the CDR3 reads TGTGCCAGTAGTGCCCAGGGGCGGGCCGGGGAGCTGTTTTTT.

In its sample, this clonotype was seen a few times. This may arise from a read error, as a much more abundant clone is one base away. This chain joins TRBV20-1 and TRBJ2-5, with 8 bases that match TRBD2. The V gene's germline CDR1 is DFQATT and CDR2 SNEGSKA (reference sequence). With V trimmed by 2 bases and J by 4 bases, 9 bases remained unmatched. This CDR3 has 15 amino acids. DNA of the CDR3: TGCAGTGCTAGAAAAGCGGGAGAATGGACAGAGACCCAGTACTTC. Its protein is CSARKAGEWTETQYF.

The rearrangement links TRBV29-1 to TRBJ2-7; 7 bases map to TRBD1. The CDR3 loop spans 10 amino acids. CDR1 is SQVTM, CDR2 ANQGSEA, per germline. V lost 7 bases, J lost 4 bases, and 1 base stayed unmatched. The CDR3 protein is CSGDSYEQYF. CDR3 nucleotides: TGCAGCGGGGACAGTTACGAGCAGTACTTC.

Notes on this clonotype: A much larger clone lies one base from this, so it may be a read error. This CDR3 reads CASSDSIWGQDPQHF. CDR3 in DNA: TGTGCCAGCAGTGACTCGATCTGGGGGCAGGATCCCCAGCATTTT. The rearrangement joins TRBV6-4 to TRBJ1-5; weak D call: TRBD1 (6 bases). V was trimmed by 0 bases and J by 10 bases, leaving 16 bases between them. The CDR3 length is 15 residues. The germline CDR1 and CDR2 sequences are MRHNA and SNTAGT.

V usage is TRBV29-1 and J usage is TRBJ2-2, with D perhaps matching TRBD1 (5 bases). From germline, CDR1 is SQVTM and CDR2 ANQGSEA. V was cut by 1 base and J by 2 bases, with 11 bases left in between. CDR3 size: 15 residues. The CDR3 reads CSVEVGHGNTGELFF. CDR3 nucleotide sequence: TGCAGCGTTGAAGTGGGGCATGGAAACACCGGGGAGCTGTTTTTT.

This clonotype was recorded at least ten times. This sequence joins TRBV10-3 and TRBJ1-5; D gene ambiguous. The germline V gene has CDR1 ENHRY and CDR2 SYGVKD. V was pared by 5 bases and J by 6 bases, with 17 bases between. This CDR3 contains 15 residues. In DNA, the CDR3 is TGTGCCATCAGTCGGAGATCTGGGGTTGTTCAGCCCCAGCATTTT. It is translated as CAISRRSGVVQPQHF.

This clonotype was detected ten times or more. This CDR3 reads CASTLTGGVEQYF. CDR3 in DNA: TGTGCCAGCACCCTGACGGGGGGGGTCGAGCAGTACTTC. The V call is TRBV5-6, the J call TRBJ2-7, with TRBD2 matching over 8 bases. Trimming removed 6 bases from V and 6 bases from J; junction bases left unmatched: 8. This CDR3 spans 13 amino acids. Germline V gene sequence: CDR1 SGHDT, CDR2 YYEEEE.

The chain couples TRBV29-1 to TRBJ2-7, with 11 bases identical to TRBD1. V lost 8 bases to trimming and J lost 4 bases; unmatched junction nucleotides: 7. Per the germline V gene, CDR1 is SQVTM and CDR2 is ANQGSEA. The CDR3 runs to 13 residues. The CDR3 sequence: CSLMDRGQYEQYF. DNA for the CDR3: TGCAGCTTGATGGACAGGGGGCAATACGAGCAGTACTTC.

This clonotype was recorded many times. The chain joins TRBV10-2 to TRBJ1-4; 9 bases are a match to TRBD1. Per the germline V gene, CDR1 is WSHSY and CDR2 is SAAADI. The CDR3 spans 15 residues. Losses at the gene ends were 6 bases for V and 5 bases for J; bases not matched to a gene: 7. The DNA of the CDR3 is TGCGCCAGCAGACAACCCGGGACAGGGAATGAAAAACTGTTTTTT. It translates to CASRQPGTGNEKLFF.